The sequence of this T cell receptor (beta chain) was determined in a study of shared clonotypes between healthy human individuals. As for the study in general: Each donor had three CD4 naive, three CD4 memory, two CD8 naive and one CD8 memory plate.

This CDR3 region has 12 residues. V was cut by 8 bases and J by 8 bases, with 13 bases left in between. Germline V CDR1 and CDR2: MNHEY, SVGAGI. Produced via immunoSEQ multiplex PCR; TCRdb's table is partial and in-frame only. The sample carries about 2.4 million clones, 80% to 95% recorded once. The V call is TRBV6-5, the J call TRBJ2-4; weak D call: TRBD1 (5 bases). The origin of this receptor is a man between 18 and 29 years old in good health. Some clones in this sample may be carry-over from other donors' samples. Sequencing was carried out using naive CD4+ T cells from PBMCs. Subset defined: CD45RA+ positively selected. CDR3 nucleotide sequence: TGTGCCAGCGGGATGACAGTGGACATTCAGTACTTC. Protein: CASGMTVDIQYF.